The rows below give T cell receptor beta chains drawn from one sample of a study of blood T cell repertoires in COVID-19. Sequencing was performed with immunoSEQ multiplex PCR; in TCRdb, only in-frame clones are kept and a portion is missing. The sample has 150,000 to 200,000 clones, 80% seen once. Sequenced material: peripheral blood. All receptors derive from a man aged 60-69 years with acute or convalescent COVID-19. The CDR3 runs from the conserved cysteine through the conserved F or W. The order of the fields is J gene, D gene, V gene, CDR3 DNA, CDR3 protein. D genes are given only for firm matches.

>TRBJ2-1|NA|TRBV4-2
TGTGCCAGCAGCCAAGGCACTGATGTCCTCCTTGAGCAGTTCTTC
CASSQGTDVLLEQFF
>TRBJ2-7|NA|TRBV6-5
TGTGCCAGCAAGGAGGGGTTGTTAAGCTCCTACGAGCAGTACTTC
CASKEGLLSSYEQYF
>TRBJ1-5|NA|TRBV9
TGTGCCAGCAGCGTAGGAACGGTCGGCAATCAGCCCCAGCATTTT
CASSVGTVGNQPQHF
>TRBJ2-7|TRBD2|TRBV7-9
TGTGCCAGCAGCTTATCGGGGGGACCTTACGAGCAGTACTTC
CASSLSGGPYEQYF
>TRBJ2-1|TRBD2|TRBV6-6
TGTGCCAGCAGAACAGCGGGACTCACGTACAATGAGCAGTTCTTC
CASRTAGLTYNEQFF
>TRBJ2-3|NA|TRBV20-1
TGCAGTGCTAGTCGGCTAGGAACAGATACGCAGTATTTT
CSASRLGTDTQYF
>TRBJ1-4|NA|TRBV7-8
TGTGCCAGCAGCTTCGGGTCGAATGAAAAACTGTTTTTT
CASSFGSNEKLFF
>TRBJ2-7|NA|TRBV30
TGTGCCTGGAGTGTTGGTCGGGGGACTTACGAGCAGTACTTC
CAWSVGRGTYEQYF
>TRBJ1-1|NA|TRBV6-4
TGTGCCAGCACGCGTGACACTGAAGCTTTCTTT
CASTRDTEAFF
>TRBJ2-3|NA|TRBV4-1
TGCGCCAGCAGCCAAGATGTTCCCCAGGGCTCCACAGATACGCAGTATTTT
CASSQDVPQGSTDTQYF